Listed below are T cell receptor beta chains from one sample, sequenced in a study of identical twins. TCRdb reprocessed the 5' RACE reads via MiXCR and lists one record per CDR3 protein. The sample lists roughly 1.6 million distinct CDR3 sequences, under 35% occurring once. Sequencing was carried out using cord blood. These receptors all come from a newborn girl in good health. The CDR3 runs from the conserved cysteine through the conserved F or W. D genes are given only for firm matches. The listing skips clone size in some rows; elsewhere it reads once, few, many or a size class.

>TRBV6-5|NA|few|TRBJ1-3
CASSRDRSSGNTIYF
TGTGCCAGCAGCCGTGACCGGAGCTCTGGAAACACCATATATTTT
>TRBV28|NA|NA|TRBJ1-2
CASSPRQYGYTF
TGTGCCAGCAGCCCCCGACAGTATGGCTACACCTTC
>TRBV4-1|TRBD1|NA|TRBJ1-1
CASSQVWTGVNTEAFF
TGCGCCAGCAGCCAAGTTTGGACAGGGGTCAACACTGAAGCTTTCTTT
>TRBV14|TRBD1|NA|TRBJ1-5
CASSCLLGTENQPQHF
TGTGCCAGCAGCTGCCTTTTGGGGACAGAGAATCAGCCCCAGCATTTT
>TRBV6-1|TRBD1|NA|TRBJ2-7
CASDSRDRGHEQYF
TGTGCCAGTGATAGCCGGGACAGGGGCCACGAGCAGTACTTC
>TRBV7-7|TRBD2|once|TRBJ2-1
CAGSLVAGVGYNEQFF
TGTGCTGGCAGCTTAGTGGCGGGAGTGGGATACAATGAGCAGTTCTTC
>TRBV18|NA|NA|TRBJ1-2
CASMEGGEYGYTF
TGTGCCAGCATGGAAGGGGGAGAGTATGGCTACACCTTC
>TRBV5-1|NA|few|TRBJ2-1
CASSFPGRGSYNEQFF
TGCGCCAGCAGCTTCCCAGGACGGGGCTCCTACAATGAGCAGTTCTTC
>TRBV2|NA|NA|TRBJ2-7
CASSGEVMSSYEQYF
TGTGCCAGCAGTGGGGAGGTAATGAGCTCCTACGAGCAGTACTTC
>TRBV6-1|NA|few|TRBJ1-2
CASSEAGVQSYTF
TGTGCCAGCAGTGAAGCCGGGGTCCAGAGCTACACCTTC
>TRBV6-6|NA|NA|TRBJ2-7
CASSYAPGTTYNEQYF
TGTGCCAGCAGTTATGCGCCCGGGACGACCTACAATGAGCAGTACTTC
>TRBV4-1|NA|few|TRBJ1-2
CASSQDGIGNYGYTF
TGCGCCAGCAGCCAAGATGGGATAGGTAACTATGGCTACACCTTC
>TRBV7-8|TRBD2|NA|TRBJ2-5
CASSLDLRLAGGFEYF
TGTGCCAGCAGCTTAGACCTTCGACTAGCGGGAGGATTCGAGTACTTC
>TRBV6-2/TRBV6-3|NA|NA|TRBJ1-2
CASKRGNNYGYTF
TGTGCCAGCAAGAGGGGAAATAACTATGGCTACACCTTC
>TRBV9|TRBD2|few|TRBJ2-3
CASSVAPAGADTQYF
TGTGCCAGCAGCGTAGCCCCAGCGGGGGCAGATACGCAGTATTTT
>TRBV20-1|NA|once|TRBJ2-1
CSAVGGGDEQFF
TGCAGTGCCGTAGGAGGGGGGGATGAGCAGTTCTTC
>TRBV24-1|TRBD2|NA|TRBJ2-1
CATSSGREYNEQFF
TGTGCCACCAGTTCCGGGAGGGAATACAATGAGCAGTTCTTC
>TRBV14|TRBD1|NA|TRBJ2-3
CASSARDRYTDTQYF
TGTGCCAGCAGCGCCCGGGACAGGTACACAGATACGCAGTATTTT
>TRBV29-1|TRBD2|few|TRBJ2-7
CSVNPSGRVLGEQYF
TGCAGCGTGAACCCTAGCGGGAGGGTCTTAGGCGAGCAGTACTTC
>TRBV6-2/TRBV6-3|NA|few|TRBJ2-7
CASSYMDLRGSEQYF
TGTGCCAGCAGTTACATGGATTTGAGGGGAAGCGAGCAGTACTTC
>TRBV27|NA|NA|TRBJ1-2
CANSPRGGANYGYTF
TGTGCCAACAGCCCGCGGGGAGGAGCTAACTATGGCTACACCTTC
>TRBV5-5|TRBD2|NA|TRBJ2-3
CASSFRLATHTDTQYF
TGTGCCAGCAGCTTTAGACTAGCGACCCACACAGATACGCAGTATTTT
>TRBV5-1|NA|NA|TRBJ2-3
CASSSGRRDPDTQYF
TGCGCCAGCAGCAGTGGCCGGCGCGATCCAGATACGCAGTATTTT
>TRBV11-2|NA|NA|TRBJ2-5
CAGSPPFVGPGDEQYF
TGTGCCGGCAGCCCCCCCTTCGTCGGCCCCGGTGATGAGCAGTACTTC
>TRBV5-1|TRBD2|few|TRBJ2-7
CASSLEASGTNEQYF
TGCGCCAGCAGCTTGGAGGCTAGCGGGACTAACGAGCAGTACTTC
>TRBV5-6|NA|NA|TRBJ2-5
CASSLGNAGVETQYF
TGTGCCAGCAGCTTGGGAAATGCAGGGGTAGAGACCCAGTACTTC
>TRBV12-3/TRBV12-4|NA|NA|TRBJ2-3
CASRPERWGDTQYF
TGTGCCAGCCGTCCGGAGCGGTGGGGTGATACGCAGTATTTT
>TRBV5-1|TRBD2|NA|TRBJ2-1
CASSYNSGGSYNEQFF
TGCGCCAGCAGTTACAATAGCGGGGGCTCCTACAATGAGCAGTTCTTC
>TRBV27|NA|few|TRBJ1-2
CASSLSPGSYGYTF
TGTGCCAGCAGTTTATCACCAGGCAGCTATGGCTACACCTTC
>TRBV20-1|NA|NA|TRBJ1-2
CSASRGADGYTF
TGCAGTGCTAGTCGGGGGGCGGATGGCTACACCTTC
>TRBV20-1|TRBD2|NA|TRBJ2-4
CSARGGTSGAPAKNIQYF
TGCAGTGCTAGAGGGGGGACTAGCGGGGCCCCGGCCAAAAACATTCAGTACTTC
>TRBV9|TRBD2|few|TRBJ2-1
CASSGLAGGRNEQFF
TGTGCCAGCAGCGGACTAGCGGGGGGGCGCAATGAGCAGTTCTTC
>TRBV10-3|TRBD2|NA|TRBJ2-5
CAISGGLAGLQDGYNEQYF
TGTGCCATCAGCGGGGGACTAGCGGGACTCCAGGACGGGTACAATGAGCAGTACTTC
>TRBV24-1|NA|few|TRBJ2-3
CATSDGDPTDTQYF
TGTGCCACCAGTGACGGCGACCCCACAGATACGCAGTATTTT
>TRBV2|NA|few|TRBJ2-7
CATLDGNTYEQYF
TGTGCCACCCTGGACGGGAATACCTACGAGCAGTACTTC
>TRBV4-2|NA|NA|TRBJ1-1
CASSQGLTEAFF
TGTGCCAGCAGCCAAGGGCTCACTGAAGCTTTCTTT
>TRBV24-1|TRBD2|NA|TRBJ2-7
CATSGWTSVSYEQYF
TGTGCCACCAGTGGTTGGACTAGCGTCTCTTACGAGCAGTACTTC
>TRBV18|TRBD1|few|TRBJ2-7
CASSPGQGAVYEQYF
TGTGCCAGCTCACCCGGACAGGGGGCGGTCTACGAGCAGTACTTC
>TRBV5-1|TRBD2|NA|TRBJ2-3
CAGSPQRGPSTDTQYF
TGCGCCGGCAGCCCCCAGCGGGGCCCTAGCACAGATACGCAGTATTTT
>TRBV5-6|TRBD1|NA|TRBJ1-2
CASSWRSGTDYGYTF
TGTGCCAGCAGCTGGCGATCCGGGACAGACTATGGCTACACCTTC
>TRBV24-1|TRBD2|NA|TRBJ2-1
CATSGPGLAGKTEQFF
TGTGCCACCAGTGGCCCAGGACTAGCGGGGAAGACTGAGCAGTTCTTC